The sequence of this T cell receptor (beta chain) was determined in a study of T cell repertoires in cytomegalovirus infection. The wider study: Shared public TCR beta signatures pointed to both CMV infection and a matching HLA type. General study findings and limits: Dominating the ex vivo response were TCR beta clonotypes that were CMV-specific and HLA-C-restricted. Accumulated public TCR beta family frequency recognized individuals carrying CMV together with the relevant HLA.

From the reads, TCRdb called clonotypes with MiXCR, one entry per CDR3 protein. This table has under 200,000 distinct CDR3 sequences, roughly 27% appearing once. The CDR3 totals 11 residues. V gave up 2 bases and J gave up 10 bases, with 11 bases separating them. CDR1 and CDR2 (germline): GTSNPN, SVGIG (reference sequence). As to this clonotype: Its specificity is not known.

The rearrangement links TRBV30 to TRBJ1-1; no definite D call. This clonotype originated in a human donor in good health (CMV status not recorded). Some clones in this sample may be carry-over from other donors' samples. The specimen sequenced was PBMCs. In DNA form, the CDR3 reads TGTGCCTGGAGTCCCGGGTCCGCAGCTTTCTTT. This sequence encodes CAWSPGSAAFF.